The rows below give T cell receptor beta chains drawn from one sample of a study of regulatory T cells in long-lasting Graves disease. TCRdb fed the multiplex PCR reads into MiXCR, producing one record per CDR3 protein. In the table there are 350,000 to 450,000 distinct CDR3 sequences, 21% of which are singletons. The specimen comprised peripheral blood mononuclear cells (PBMCs), sampled when the disease was refractory, from a patient treated with antithyroid drugs. The receptors derive from a female donor with Graves disease. CDR3s include the opening cysteine and the closing phenylalanine or tryptophan. D genes are given only for firm matches. Size tells how often a clone was seen (once, few, many) or the class of an expanded clone, and some rows leave it out.

j_call v_call d_call clone_size cdr3_aa cdr3_nt
TRBJ2-1 TRBV20-1 TRBD2 - CSARGLAGGGAYNEQFF TGCAGTGCTAGGGGACTAGCGGGAGGGGGGGCCTACAATGAGCAGTTCTTC
TRBJ2-7 TRBV28 - many CASSLPLRGRDKLSYEQYF TGTGCCAGCAGTTTACCCCTTAGAGGCCGGGACAAATTATCCTACGAGCAGTACTTC
TRBJ2-2 TRBV4-1 TRBD2 few CASSQPGLAHLKSTGELFF TGCGCCAGCAGCCAGCCAGGACTAGCGCACCTCAAAAGCACCGGGGAGCTGTTTTTT
TRBJ1-5 TRBV9 - - CASSVGPIYGNQPQHF TGTGCCAGCAGCGTAGGACCCATCTACGGCAATCAGCCCCAGCATTTT
TRBJ2-7 TRBV29-1 TRBD1 many CSALGQGASEQYF TGCAGCGCGCTGGGACAGGGGGCTAGCGAGCAGTACTTC
TRBJ1-3 TRBV5-8 - - CASSLRAGVGNTIYF TGTGCCAGCAGCTTGAGGGCCGGGGTCGGAAACACCATATATTTT
TRBJ1-2 TRBV11-3 - few CASSSRPQPGYTF TGTGCCAGCAGCTCAAGGCCCCAACCTGGCTACACCTTC
TRBJ1-1 TRBV10-3 TRBD1 - CAISWDRGRAFF TGTGCCATCAGTTGGGACAGGGGGCGAGCTTTCTTT
TRBJ2-3 TRBV12-3/TRBV12-4 - - CASSSGTYKGDTQYF TGTGCCAGCAGCTCCGGGACTTATAAAGGGGATACGCAGTATTTT
TRBJ2-5 TRBV29-1 - - CSGLSRESGTQYF TGCAGCGGATTGTCCAGGGAGTCCGGGACCCAGTACTTC
TRBJ2-1 TRBV5-5 - few CASSLTGEEEQFF TGTGCCAGCAGCTTAACGGGAGAAGAGGAGCAGTTCTTC
TRBJ1-2 TRBV5-1 - few CASSLGDIFDGYTF TGCGCCAGCAGCTTGGGTGACATCTTTGACGGCTACACCTTC
TRBJ2-6 TRBV20-1 - few CSARPGVRSSGANVLTF TGCAGTGCTAGACCCGGGGTACGGAGCTCTGGGGCCAACGTCCTGACTTTC
TRBJ2-2 TRBV4-1 - - CASSLRAENTGELFF TGCGCCAGCAGCCTAAGGGCGGAGAACACCGGGGAGCTGTTTTTT
TRBJ2-7 TRBV30 - many CAWSASMGQQYF TGTGCCTGGAGTGCCTCAATGGGGCAGCAGTACTTC
TRBJ2-7 TRBV28 - few CASSLYRTYEQYF TGTGCCAGCAGTTTGTACAGAACCTACGAGCAGTACTTC
TRBJ1-5 TRBV3-1 - few CASSQSEGLDQPQHF TGTGCCAGCAGCCAAAGTGAGGGGCTTGATCAGCCCCAGCATTTT
TRBJ1-6 TRBV15 TRBD1 many CATSGGQGGNSPLHF TGTGCCACCAGCGGCGGACAGGGCGGGAATTCACCCCTCCACTTT
TRBJ2-3 TRBV28 - once CASSSSDGRADTQYF -
TRBJ2-3 TRBV5-5 TRBD1 - CASSVRGPNPDTQYF TGTGCCAGCAGCGTCAGGGGGCCTAACCCAGATACGCAGTATTTT
TRBJ2-7 TRBV28 TRBD1 - CASSPLGQGGEQYF TGTGCCAGCAGCCCCCTCGGACAGGGTGGTGAGCAGTACTTC
TRBJ2-1 TRBV12-5 - few CASGPDTSEQFF TGTGCTAGTGGCCCTGACACTTCCGAGCAGTTCTTC
TRBJ2-5 TRBV6-1 TRBD1 - CASREQGGFTGRERGQETQYF TGTGCCAGCAGGGAACAAGGGGGCTTTACGGGACGGGAACGGGGTCAAGAGACCCAGTACTTC
TRBJ2-1 TRBV19 TRBD2 few CASSPSGTSGTYNEQFF TGTGCCAGTAGTCCCTCAGGGACTAGCGGGACTTACAATGAGCAGTTCTTC
TRBJ1-2 TRBV7-2 - many CASSSPGSQRWGYTF TGTGCCAGCAGCTCCCCGGGGAGCCAGAGATGGGGCTACACCTTC
TRBJ2-7 TRBV28 - many CASSLFRLTTSYEQYF TGTGCCAGCAGTTTATTTCGACTCACAACCTCCTACGAGCAGTACTTC
TRBJ2-2 TRBV7-9 - - CASSLKGRTVNTGELFF TGTGCCAGCAGCTTAAAGGGCCGGACAGTGAACACCGGGGAGCTGTTTTTT
TRBJ2-7 TRBV27 - many CASSFGPEDEQYF TGTGCCAGCAGTTTTGGCCCGGAGGACGAGCAGTACTTC
TRBJ2-7 TRBV28 TRBD2 many CASRSDGSGSYEQYF TGTGCCAGCAGGTCAGATGGTAGCGGGAGTTACGAGCAGTACTTC
TRBJ2-7 TRBV27 TRBD2 many CASSPAIPGLALEQYF TGTGCCAGCAGTCCCGCCATACCGGGACTAGCGCTCGAGCAGTACTTC
TRBJ1-1 TRBV2 TRBD1 once CASREDRVTPEAFF TGTGCCAGCAGAGAGGACAGGGTAACACCTGAAGCTTTCTTT
TRBJ1-3 TRBV18 - few CASSPTVSGNTIYF TGTGCCAGCTCACCAACGGTTTCTGGAAACACCATATATTTT
TRBJ1-2 TRBV4-1 - - CASSQGPRDNYGYTF TGCGCCAGCAGCCAAGGCCCCCGGGACAACTATGGCTACACCTTC
TRBJ1-2 TRBV20-1 TRBD1 many CSATGQTNYGYTF TGCAGTGCCACGGGACAGACTAACTATGGCTACACCTTC
TRBJ1-1 TRBV7-9 - few CASSTTVTEAFF TGTGCCAGCAGCACGACAGTCACTGAAGCTTTCTTT
TRBJ2-7 TRBV18 - many CASSPPSREGEQYF TGTGCCAGCTCTCCCCCTTCTCGGGAAGGTGAGCAGTACTTC
TRBJ2-5 TRBV6-1 - many CASSEGEAYQETQYF TGTGCCAGCAGTGAAGGCGAGGCGTACCAAGAGACCCAGTACTTC
TRBJ1-5 TRBV7-4 - few CASSLEKGADPVGYQPQHF TGTGCCAGCAGCTTAGAGAAGGGAGCGGACCCAGTGGGTTATCAGCCCCAGCATTTT
TRBJ1-5 TRBV12-3/TRBV12-4 TRBD1 many CASSFRTGGMSNQPQHF TGTGCCAGCAGTTTTAGGACAGGGGGGATGAGCAATCAGCCCCAGCATTTT
TRBJ2-1 TRBV28 - - CATLDWSSYNEQFF TGTGCCACCCTCGACTGGAGCTCCTACAATGAGCAGTTCTTC
TRBJ2-7 TRBV20-1 TRBD2 - CSASGGLAGAEQYF TGCAGTGCATCAGGCGGACTAGCGGGAGCCGAGCAGTACTTC
TRBJ2-7 TRBV29-1 TRBD1 many CSARGQGRHEQYF TGCAGCGCGAGGGGACAGGGAAGGCACGAGCAGTACTTC
TRBJ2-7 TRBV6-1 - few CASQLVDEQYF TGTGCCAGCCAACTAGTTGACGAGCAGTACTTC
TRBJ2-5 TRBV20-1 - many CSARAGVETQYF TGCAGTGCTAGAGCCGGGGTGGAGACCCAGTACTTC
TRBJ1-5 TRBV20-1 - - CSPLRLRNSNQPQHF TGCAGTCCGCTACGGCTCAGGAATAGCAATCAGCCCCAGCATTTT
TRBJ2-5 TRBV20-1 - many CSARGMGETQYF TGCAGTGCCAGAGGGATGGGAGAGACCCAGTACTTC
TRBJ2-5 TRBV27 TRBD2 many CASSRRTSGSPYQETQYF TGTGCCAGCAGTCGCCGGACTAGCGGGAGCCCCTATCAAGAGACCCAGTACTTC
TRBJ1-3 TRBV5-4 - - CASSLLPREGNTIYF TGTGCCAGCAGCCTGTTGCCCAGGGAGGGAAACACCATATATTTT
TRBJ2-5 TRBV6-5 - many CASSYSRRLRRETQYF TGTGCCAGCAGTTACTCGAGACGGCTACGGAGAGAGACCCAGTACTTC
TRBJ2-5 TRBV13 - many CASSLESDLETQYF TGTGCCAGCAGCTTAGAATCGGACCTAGAGACCCAGTACTTC
TRBJ2-7 TRBV30 TRBD1 - CAWSSGQGWTEQYF TGTGCCTGGAGTTCTGGACAGGGGTGGACTGAGCAGTACTTC
TRBJ1-2 TRBV5-6 - many CASSLRHLNYGYTF TGTGCCAGCAGCTTGCGACACTTGAACTATGGCTACACCTTC